This TCR beta chain was captured by sequencing in a study of cytomegalovirus exposure and HLA in healthy donors. Study-level points and caveats: More clonal expansion characterized HLA-associated TCR beta chains than equally common others in a later analysis.

The V gene's germline CDR1 is SEHNR and CDR2 FQNEAQ (reference sequence). The V and J ends lost 0 bases and 7 bases respectively, with 6 bases between them. The length of the CDR3 is 12 residues. Comment on this clone: The antigen remains undetermined.

Amplification used 60 Vbeta primers and 13 Jbeta primers. Only in-frame clones appear in the TCRdb table, and some are missing; sequencing was by immunoSEQ multiplex PCR. The repertoire has roughly 200,000 clones, roughly four fifths of them found once; the top ten carry 0.58%. Sequencing input: PBMCs. The TCR sequence derives from a woman aged 40 to 50 in good health and CMV-seronegative. This chain links TRBV7-9 with TRBJ2-5; D is uncertain. In DNA form, the CDR3 reads TGTGCCAGCAGCTTAGCGTCGGGGACCCAGTACTTC. This codes for CASSLASGTQYF.